The subject of this entry is one T cell receptor beta chain. Antigen unknown. This specimen belongs to a study of shared clonotypes between healthy human individuals. Findings and limits, study-wide: Estimated richness values were generally larger in naive subsets than in memory subsets.

A roughly 200 ng quantity of DNA, tens of thousands of T cell genomes, went into the sorted-subset replicate PCRs. The repertoire was sequenced with immunoSEQ multiplex PCR; TCRdb's copy has only in-frame clones and lacks some. Counted here are approximately 1.4 million clones, 95% to 99% occurring once; the ten biggest clones make up about 0.45%. The CDR3 covers 15 residues. The J segment lost 3 bases and the V segment lost 0 bases, leaving 5 bases of the junction unmatched. Germline V gives CDR1 SGDLS, CDR2 YYNGEE. This TCR came from a man aged 25-45 years in good health. The chain couples TRBV9 to TRBJ1-2, with TRBD1 identical over 7 bases. The sequenced sample was naive CD4+ T cells sorted from blood. This sample's subset: CD45RA+ positively selected. CDR3 sequence reads: CASSVETGKHYGYTF. The CDR3 coding sequence is TGTGCCAGCAGCGTAGAGACAGGGAAGCACTATGGCTACACCTTC.